This T cell receptor beta chain was documented in a study of blood T cell repertoires in COVID-19. Across the whole study: T cells, B-cell-depleted T cells, or PBMCs provided the cDNA or gDNA that served as material.

Assay used: immunoSEQ multiplex PCR; TCRdb lists only in-frame clones, some missing. The sample consists of a few hundred thousand clones, 88% of them appearing once. This CDR3 region has 14 residues. The germline gives CDR1 KGHDR, CDR2 SFDVKD. The V gene lost 3 bases and the J gene lost 1 base, with 8 bases spanning the gap. The specimen sequenced was peripheral blood. V is TRBV24-1 and J is TRBJ2-5, with TRBD1 as a possible D gene (5 bases). The sequence came from a woman aged 30 to 39 who had recovered from COVID-19. CDR3 sequence reads: CATSDVGLQETQYF. As DNA, the CDR3 is TGTGCCACCAGTGATGTGGGGCTCCAAGAGACCCAGTACTTC.